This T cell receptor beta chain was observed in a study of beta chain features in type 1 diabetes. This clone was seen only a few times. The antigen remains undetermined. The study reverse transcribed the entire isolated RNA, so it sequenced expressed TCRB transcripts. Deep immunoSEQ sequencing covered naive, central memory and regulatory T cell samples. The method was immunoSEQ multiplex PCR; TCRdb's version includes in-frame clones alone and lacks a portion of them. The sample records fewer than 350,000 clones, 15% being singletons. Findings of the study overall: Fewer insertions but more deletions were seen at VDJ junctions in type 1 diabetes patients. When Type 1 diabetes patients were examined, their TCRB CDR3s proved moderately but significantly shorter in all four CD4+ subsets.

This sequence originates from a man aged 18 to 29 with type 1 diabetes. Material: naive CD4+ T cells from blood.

The CDR3, as DNA: TGTGCCAGCTGTGGAGCAGCCCCGAGCGAGCAGTTCTTC. Protein: CASCGAAPSEQFF. The chain links TRBV2 to TRBJ2-1; D remains ambiguous. Trimming shortened V by 8 bases and J by 10 bases, and 18 bases separated the two germline ends. CDR1 is SNHLY and CDR2 is FYNNEI in the germline V gene. This CDR3 contains 13 residues.